The source of this T cell receptor (beta chain) is a study of blood T cell repertoires in COVID-19. Trimming took 0 bases from V and 8 from J, leaving 6 bases between them. Per germline, CDR1 SGDLS and CDR2 YYNGEE. CDR3 size: 12 residues. Everyone who took part was roughly 18 to 89 years old, and they came from about 25 US areas. Cohort assignment relied on participant-reported clinical history. Original processing methods: Using reference gene primer amplification, nucleated cell counts were estimated. Here immunoSEQ multiplex PCR was the method, and the copy in TCRdb shows in-frame clones only, minus some. The V and J calls and clone size were taken over from that table, and D and trimming were inferred from the DNA. The table shows around 200,000 clones, with about 82% occurring only once.

The origin of this receptor is a middle-aged man with acute COVID-19. Input material: PBMCs or T cells enriched from blood (not recorded which). This rearrangement joins TRBV9 to TRBJ2-1; D ambiguous. CDR3 bases: TGTGCCAGCAGCGTAGGAGGCCATGAGCAGTTCTTC. It codes for CASSVGGHEQFF.